One sample yielded the 5 T cell receptor beta chains listed below, sequenced in a study of radiation and T cells in renal cell carcinoma. Treatment indicated: treatment-naive control, cytoreductive nephrectomy. Clones were sequenced by immunoSEQ multiplex PCR, and TCRdb holds only the in-frame ones, with some missing. The table shows around 22,000 clones, with roughly 60% occurring only once. The sample here was tumor tissue, taken from a patient whose treatment was nephrectomy without radiotherapy. The receptor set was obtained from a middle-aged man with renal cell carcinoma.

The DNA for the CDR3 is TGTGCCAGCAGCTTAGCGCCGGGGTTAGATACGCAGTATTTT. Amino acids: CASSLAPGLDTQYF. The rearrangement uses TRBV13 and TRBJ2-3; weak D call: TRBD2 (5 bases). V gave up 1 base and J gave up 5 bases, with 10 bases separating them. This CDR3 has 14 residues. Germline V gene sequence: CDR1 PRHDT, CDR2 FYEKMQ (reference sequence).

This sequence joins TRBV20-1 and TRBJ2-3; D unclear. This CDR3 spans 11 amino acids. CDR1 is DFQATT and CDR2 is SNEGSKA in the germline V gene (reference sequence). V lost 6 bases, J lost 0 bases, and 4 bases lay in between. CDR3 DNA: TGCAGTGCGGACAGCACAGATACGCAGTATTTT. Encoded protein: CSADSTDTQYF.

The chain carries TRBV4-2 and TRBJ1-4; no definite D call. V shed 1 base and J shed 8 bases, with 5 bases lying between them. Germline CDR1 is LGHNA and CDR2 is YNFKEQ. The CDR3 has 12 residues. The CDR3 is CASSQAEEKLFF. The CDR3 region has the DNA TGTGCCAGCAGCCAAGCAGAAGAAAAACTGTTTTTT.

V and J are TRBV4-2 and TRBJ2-1, with TRBD1 matching 9 bases. Germline CDR1 is LGHNA and CDR2 is YNFKEQ. The trim removed 6 bases at V and 12 bases at J, leaving 6 bases unmatched. The length of the CDR3 is 12 residues. DNA for the CDR3: TGTGCCAGCAGACGGACAGGGGCGGGGCAGTTCTTC. Translating it yields CASRRTGAGQFF.

The chain carries TRBV28 and TRBJ1-6; D gene uncertain. V dropped 6 bases and J dropped 5 bases, with 11 bases sitting between them. This CDR3 contains 14 residues. Germline assignment: CDR1 MDHEN and CDR2 SYDVKM. CDR3 nucleotide sequence: TGTGCCAGCAGCCAGGACCTGGATAATTCACCCCTCCACTTT. It encodes CASSQDLDNSPLHF.